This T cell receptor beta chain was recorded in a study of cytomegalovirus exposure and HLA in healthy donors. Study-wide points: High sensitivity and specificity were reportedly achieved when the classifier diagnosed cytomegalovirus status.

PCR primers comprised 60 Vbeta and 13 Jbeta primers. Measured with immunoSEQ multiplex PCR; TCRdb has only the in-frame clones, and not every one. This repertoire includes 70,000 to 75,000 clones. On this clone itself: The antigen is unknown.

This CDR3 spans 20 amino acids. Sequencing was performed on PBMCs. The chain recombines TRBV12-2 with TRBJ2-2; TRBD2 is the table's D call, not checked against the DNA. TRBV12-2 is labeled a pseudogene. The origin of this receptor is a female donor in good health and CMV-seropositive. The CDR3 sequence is CASRFGCEGAYLAGTGELFF. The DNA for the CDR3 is TGTGCAAGTCGCTTCGGTTGCGAGGGAGCTTACTTAGCTGGCACCGGGGAGCTGTTTTTT.